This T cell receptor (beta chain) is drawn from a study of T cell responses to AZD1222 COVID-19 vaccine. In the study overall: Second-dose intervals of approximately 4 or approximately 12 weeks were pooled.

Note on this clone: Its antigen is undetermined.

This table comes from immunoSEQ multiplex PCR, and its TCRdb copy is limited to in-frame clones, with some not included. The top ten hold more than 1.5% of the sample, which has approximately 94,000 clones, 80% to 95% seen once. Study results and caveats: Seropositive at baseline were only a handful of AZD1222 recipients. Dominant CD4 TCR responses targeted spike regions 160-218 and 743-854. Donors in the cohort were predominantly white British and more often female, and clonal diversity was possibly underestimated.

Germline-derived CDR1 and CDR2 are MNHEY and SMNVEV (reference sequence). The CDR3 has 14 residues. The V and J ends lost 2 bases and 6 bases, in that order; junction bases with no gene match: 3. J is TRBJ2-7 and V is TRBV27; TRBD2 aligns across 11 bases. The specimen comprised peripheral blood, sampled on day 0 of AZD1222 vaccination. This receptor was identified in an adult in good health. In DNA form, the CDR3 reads TGTGCCAGCAGTTTACTAGCGGGAGGTCGCGAGCAGTACTTC. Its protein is CASSLLAGGREQYF.